Listed below are T cell receptor beta chains from one sample, sequenced in a study of blood T cells in healthy people across ages. MiXCR, run by TCRdb on the 5' RACE reads, gives a single entry per CDR3 protein. Found here are about 1,600,000 distinct CDR3 sequences, 42% of them singletons; the top ten hold roughly 7.7%. The sequencing sample was made of blood. Receptors were obtained from a woman aged 18-29 years in good health. CDR3s include the opening cysteine and the closing phenylalanine or tryptophan. A D gene is named only where the DNA matches it firmly. Clone size appears in some rows only: once, few, many, or a class for an expanded clone.

>TRBJ2-5|TRBV2|TRBD1|-
CASRDLPGQALDKQETQYF
TGTGCCAGCAGAGACCTTCCGGGACAGGCTCTAGACAAGCAAGAGACCCAGTACTTC
>TRBJ2-3|TRBV2|-|few
CATRLGGGTDTQYF
TGTGCCACCAGACTAGGGGGGGGCACAGATACGCAGTATTTT
>TRBJ2-5|TRBV18|-|once
CASSPRTNAPEETRYF
TGTGCCAGCTCACCACGGACTAATGCGCCCGAAGAGACCCGGTACTTC
>TRBJ2-1|TRBV7-2|TRBD2|-
CASSLASGSPLYNEQFF
TGTGCCAGCAGCTTAGCGAGCGGGAGTCCGCTTTACAATGAGCAGTTCTTC
>TRBJ2-4|TRBV7-2|TRBD1|-
CASSILRTGGKNIQYF
TGTGCCAGCAGCATATTAAGGACAGGGGGCAAAAACATTCAGTACTTC
>TRBJ2-7|TRBV25-1|-|-
CASVPGQTYEQYF
TGTGCCAGCGTACCGGGACAAACCTACGAGCAGTACTTC
>TRBJ2-3|TRBV28|-|few
CASTPRGTRRDTQYF
TGTGCCAGCACGCCACGCGGGACACGGCGAGATACGCAGTATTTT
>TRBJ1-2|TRBV9|-|few
CASSTFTNGYTF
TGTGCCAGCAGCACATTCACGAATGGCTACACCTTC
>TRBJ2-7|TRBV25-1|-|few
CASSAPGAPGEQYF
TGTGCCAGCAGTGCCCCAGGGGCCCCCGGCGAGCAGTACTTC
>TRBJ2-1|TRBV30|-|few
CAWSDYSDYNEQFF
TGTGCCTGGTCGGACTATTCGGACTACAATGAGCAGTTCTTC
>TRBJ2-5|TRBV3-1|-|once
CASSQEGHPGVERQETQYF
TGTGCCAGCAGCCAAGAGGGCCATCCGGGAGTGGAACGCCAAGAGACCCAGTACTTC
>TRBJ2-3|TRBV15|-|few
CATSRTWERESTDTQYF
TGTGCCACCAGCAGAACTTGGGAGCGTGAGAGCACAGATACGCAGTATTTT
>TRBJ1-2|TRBV6-4|TRBD1|-
CASSDPTGGTEHGYTF
TGTGCCAGCAGTGACCCCACTGGGGGGACAGAGCACGGCTACACCTTC
>TRBJ2-3|TRBV6-2/TRBV6-3|-|-
CASIAAGTQYF
TGTGCCAGCATAGCGGCCGGTACGCAGTATTTT
>TRBJ2-5|TRBV5-1|-|-
CASTYPGETQYF
TGCGCCAGCACTTATCCTGGGGAGACCCAGTACTTC
>TRBJ2-3|TRBV4-1|-|-
CASSQEPQGKGTDTQYF
TGCGCCAGCAGCCAAGAACCGCAGGGTAAGGGCACAGATACGCAGTATTTT
>TRBJ2-7|TRBV11-2|TRBD2|-
CASSLPSLSGSSYEQYF
TGTGCCAGCAGCCTTCCTTCCCTTAGCGGGAGTTCCTACGAGCAGTACTTC
>TRBJ1-6|TRBV7-9|-|-
CAFGRTNNSPLHF
TGTGCGTTCGGACGGACTAATAATTCACCCCTCCACTTT
>TRBJ2-1|TRBV24-1|TRBD1|-
CATSGTGMDNEQFF
TGTGCCACCAGTGGGACAGGGATGGACAATGAGCAGTTCTTC
>TRBJ1-2|TRBV14|-|few
CASSHSPSGPWDGYTF
TGTGCCAGCAGCCACTCCCCGTCCGGACCATGGGATGGCTACACCTTC
>TRBJ1-2|TRBV4-2|-|once
CASSRAEGGYGYTF
TGTGCCAGCAGCCGCGCGGAGGGGGGTTATGGCTACACCTTC
>TRBJ2-1|TRBV19|-|-
CASSIDQSSRDTLYNEQFF
TGTGCCAGTAGTATAGATCAAAGCTCTCGGGACACCCTCTACAATGAGCAGTTCTTC